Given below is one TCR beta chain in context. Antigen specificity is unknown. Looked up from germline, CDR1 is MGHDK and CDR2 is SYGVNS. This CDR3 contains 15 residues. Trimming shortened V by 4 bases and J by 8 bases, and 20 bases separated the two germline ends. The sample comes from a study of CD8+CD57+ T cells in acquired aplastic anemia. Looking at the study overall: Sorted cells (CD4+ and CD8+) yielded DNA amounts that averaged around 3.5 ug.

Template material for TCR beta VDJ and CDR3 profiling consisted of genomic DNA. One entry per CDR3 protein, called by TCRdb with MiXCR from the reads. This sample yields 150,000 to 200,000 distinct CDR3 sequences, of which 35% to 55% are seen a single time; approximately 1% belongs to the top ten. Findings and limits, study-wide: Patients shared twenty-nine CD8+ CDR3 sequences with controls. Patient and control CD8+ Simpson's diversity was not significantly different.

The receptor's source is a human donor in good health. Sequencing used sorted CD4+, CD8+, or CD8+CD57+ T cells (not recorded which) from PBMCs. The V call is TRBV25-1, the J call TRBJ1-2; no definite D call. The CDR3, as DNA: TGTGCCAGCAGTGCTTTCGACGGCTCTTACATCGGCTACACCTTC. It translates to CASSAFDGSYIGYTF.